This T cell receptor beta chain was captured in a study of cytomegalovirus exposure and HLA in healthy donors. Notes on this clone: What it binds is unknown.

General study findings and limits: As a later analysis revealed, most CMV-associated TCR beta chains appeared HLA-restricted. The Asian-associated ancestry cluster reportedly had fewer N-insertions than the roughly 670-donor mean in a later analysis.

The CDR3 contains 18 residues. Trimming took off 3 bases at V and 6 bases at J, with 24 bases between the two ends. Germline V gene lookup returns CDR1 LNHDA and CDR2 SQIVND (reference sequence). Primers: 60 Vbeta forward and 13 Jbeta reverse. Per the original data handling: Later, an analysis found around 77 million unique TCR beta chains, and about 9.9 million of these were shared. TCRdb's table, derived via immunoSEQ multiplex PCR, lists solely in-frame clones and lacks some. That table furnishes V, J and clone size, whereas the DNA furnished D and trimming. Seen here are about 200,000 clones, 70% to 90% observed once, and the top ten hold around 0.3%. The donors were healthy bone marrow donors.

The receptor was derived from a woman between 25 and 40 years old in good health and CMV-seronegative. The chain recombines TRBV19 with TRBJ1-5; D is possibly TRBD1 (6 bases). The material sequenced was PBMCs. The CDR3 bases are TGTGCCAGTAGTATGGGCTCGAGAGGGGGGGGCCGCGGTCAGCCCCAGCATTTT. Amino acid sequence: CASSMGSRGGGRGQPQHF.